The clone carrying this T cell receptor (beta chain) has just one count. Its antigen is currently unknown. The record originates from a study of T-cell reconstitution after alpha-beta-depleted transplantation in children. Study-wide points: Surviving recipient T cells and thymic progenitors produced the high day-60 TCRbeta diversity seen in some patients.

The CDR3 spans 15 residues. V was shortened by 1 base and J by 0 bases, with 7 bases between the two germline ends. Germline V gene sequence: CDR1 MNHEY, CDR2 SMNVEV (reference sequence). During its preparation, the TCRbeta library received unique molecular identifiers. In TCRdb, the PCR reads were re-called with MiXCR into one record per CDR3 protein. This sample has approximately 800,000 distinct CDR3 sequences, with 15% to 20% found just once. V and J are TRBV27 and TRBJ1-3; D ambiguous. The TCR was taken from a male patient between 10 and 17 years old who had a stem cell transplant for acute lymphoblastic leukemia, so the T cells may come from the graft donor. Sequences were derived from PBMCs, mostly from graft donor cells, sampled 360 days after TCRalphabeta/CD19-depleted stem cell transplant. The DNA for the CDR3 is TGTGCCAGCAGTTTATTCAGAGCCTCTGGAAACACCATATATTTT. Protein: CASSLFRASGNTIYF.